The following is a TCR beta chain sequence with its context. This clone's antigen is unknown. Qualities for individual bases were not recorded, and no much larger clone is one base off. The source of the sample is a study of cytotoxic CD8 clonotypes in ibrutinib-treated CLL (dated by TCRdb to 2020 to 2022). About the study as a whole: In this cohort, over 14 patients were treatment-naive and about a dozen were relapsed/refractory, while around 18 had unmutated IGHV. Responses were partial in 24 patients and complete in 2; after median around 68 months follow-up, around 15 stayed in remission and roughly twelve progressed. Response samples were obtained after a median of 12 months of treatment, with a range of about 6 to 36 months. On average, each sample had some 250,000 productive templates and more than 85,000 productive rearrangements. Longitudinal samples were obtainable from about 30% of the roughly 90 participants in the trial. Cryopreserved peripheral blood mononuclear cells were obtained prior to treatment, at the time of response, and at either disease progression or sustained remission. All remission and progressive disease samples were collected while patients were still receiving ibrutinib.

A MiSeq instrument was used for deep resolution sequencing, which targeted depths ranging from 1 in 1 million up to 1 in 200,000 T cells, with coverage averaging 10x for each clonotype. The immunoSEQ hsTCRB Kit was used to generate TCR beta libraries. Concerning the study's data processing: ImmunoSEQ Data Assistant and ImmunoSEQ Analyzer were used for data analysis, and V, D and J genes were assigned according to IMGT definitions. Clonality was computed as one minus normalized Shannon entropy of productive rearrangement frequencies, ranging from 0 to 1. Only overrepresented clonotypes making up at least 0.05% of each patient's repertoire were included in the public clonotype analysis. About a dozen age-matched healthy donor repertoires from immuneACCESS served as clonality controls. Sourced from immuneACCESS, this table was stored by TCRdb with only in-frame sequences that have V and J called. A share of the clones is absent; for the studies checked, an unresolved V gene accounts for under half, and the remainder has no known explanation. V and J calls and clone size are given by that table; D and trimming were obtained from the DNA. In all, the sample holds some 140,000 clones, and around three quarters of those were seen once. The ten top clones hold roughly 12% of the sample.

Compared with germline, V lacks 5 bases and J lacks 1 base; bases without a gene match: 5. The germline V gene provides CDR1 LGHNA and CDR2 YNFKEQ. The CDR3, cysteine through phenylalanine, is 16 amino acids long. The retained sequence is limited to the CDR3, 48 bases, with the frame set at the first base. Broad study findings and their caveats: Public clonotypes were found to be uncommon and were observed to contract or remain stable during treatment; the increase in clonality was shown to reflect expansion of private clonotypes at ibrutinib response. Sustained-remission and progressing patients did not have matched sampling times, and lymph node repertoires were not examined. Baseline clonality was found to be higher than that of age-matched healthy donors and was strongly correlated with circulating CD8+ T-cell counts. Clonality rose at ibrutinib response, remained stable during sustained remission, and dropped back toward baseline at progression.

The time point tag for this specimen amounts to: eleven to twelve months on ibrutinib. For TCR beta library preparation, about 2.2 micrograms of genomic DNA was extracted from cryopreserved PBMCs. Longitudinal blood samples from CLL patients on ibrutinib monotherapy were analyzed using high-throughput TCR beta sequencing. The patients took part in an open-label, single-center phase 2 trial of ibrutinib monotherapy. The sample was PBMCs, taken after 12 months of ibrutinib treatment. This TCR came from a human donor with chronic lymphocytic leukemia. The chain was built from TRBV4-2 and TRBJ2-1; 10 central bases correspond to TRBD2. The bases are TGTGCCAGCAGCGCTCGGACTAGCGGATCCTACAATGAGCAGTTCTTC. Its protein reads: CASSARTSGSYNEQFF.